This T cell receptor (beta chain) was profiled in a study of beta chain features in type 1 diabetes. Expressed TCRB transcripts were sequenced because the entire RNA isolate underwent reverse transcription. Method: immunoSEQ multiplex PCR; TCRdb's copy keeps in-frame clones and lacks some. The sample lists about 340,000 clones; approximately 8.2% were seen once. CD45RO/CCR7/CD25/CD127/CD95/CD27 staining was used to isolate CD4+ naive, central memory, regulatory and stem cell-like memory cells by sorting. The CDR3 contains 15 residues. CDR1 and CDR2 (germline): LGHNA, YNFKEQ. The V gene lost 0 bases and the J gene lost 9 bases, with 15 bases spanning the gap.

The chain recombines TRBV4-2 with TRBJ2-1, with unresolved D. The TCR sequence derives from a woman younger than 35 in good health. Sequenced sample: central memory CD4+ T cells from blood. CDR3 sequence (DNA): TGTGCCAGCAGCCAAGAAGAAGCAGGTAGCTCTGAGCAGTTCTTC. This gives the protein CASSQEEAGSSEQFF.